A single sample is the source of the 14 T cell receptor beta chains below, sequenced in a study of T cells after yellow fever vaccination (dated by TCRdb to between 2018 and 2020). The sample's treatment or condition label, decoded: live attenuated yellow fever vaccine strain. Libraries came from 5' RACE. The listed sequencing device is Illumina NovaSeq 6000. TCRdb reprocessed the public reads (quality trimming at Q25 with fastp, clone calling with MiXCR) and kept in-frame beta chains. Rows with one shared CDR3 protein collapse into an entry with the most common genes and DNA. For this sample the table gives a few hundred thousand distinct CDR3 sequences, of which 7.5% to 9.5% were detected only once. About 3% of the sample is in the top ten clones. The sample here was CD4+ T cells sorted from PBMCs, taken 5 days after the yellow fever booster vaccination. Every receptor here comes from a man between 18 and 29 years old who received the YFV17D yellow fever vaccine.

V usage is TRBV7-9 and J usage is TRBJ1-2; 9 positions agree with TRBD1. J lost 7 bases, V lost 3 bases, and 9 bases had no gene match. The CDR3 length is 15 residues. Germline V lookup: CDR1 SEHNR, CDR2 FQNEAQ (reference sequence). The chain's CDR3 is CASSFLVTGGVGYTF. The CDR3 region has the DNA TGTGCCAGCAGCTTCCTCGTTACAGGGGGCGTTGGCTACACCTTC.

This clonotype was observed a handful of times. The genes are TRBV20-1 and TRBJ2-5, with TRBD2 identical over 11 bases. The V gene end was trimmed by 3 bases and the J gene end by 5 bases; junction bases not matched to a gene: 8. Germline values: CDR1 DFQATT, CDR2 SNEGSKA (reference sequence). The CDR3 spans 15 residues. DNA for the CDR3: TGCAGTGCTAGGGCTAGCGGGGGGAATTTGGAGACCCAGTACTTC. This encodes CSARASGGNLETQYF.

There are many counts of this clonotype. This chain joins TRBV12-3 or TRBV12-4 and TRBJ2-2; D call uncertain. The CDR3 totals 16 residues. V lost 1 base and J 1 base, leaving 10 bases between the germline ends. This CDR3 is CASSLGEGQNTGELFF. CDR3 in DNA: TGTGCCAGCAGTTTAGGGGAAGGGCAGAACACCGGGGAGCTGTTTTTT.

This clonotype was recorded many times. The CDR3 reads CSADRGTYTEAFF. DNA for the CDR3: TGCAGTGCAGACAGGGGGACGTACACTGAAGCTTTCTTT. The rearrangement links TRBV20-1 to TRBJ1-1, with 9 bases aligning to TRBD1. There are 13 residues in the CDR3. V shed 6 bases, J shed 3 bases, and the junction held 5 bases outside the gene matches. The germline gives CDR1 DFQATT, CDR2 SNEGSKA (reference sequence).

This clonotype has more than one count but fewer than ten. The rearrangement links TRBV30 to TRBJ1-2; D gene uncertain. Germline V CDR1 and CDR2: GTSNPN, SVGIG (reference sequence). CDR3 length: 12 residues. V was cut by 0 bases and J by 4 bases, with 6 bases left in between. CDR3 sequence (DNA): TGTGCCTGGAGTGTACAGTCCTATGGCTACACCTTC. It encodes CAWSVQSYGYTF.

This clonotype came up a few times. The chain couples TRBV18 to TRBJ1-5, with D possibly matching TRBD1 (6 bases). Germline V CDR1 and CDR2: KGHSH, LQKENI. The CDR3 has 15 amino acids. V was shortened by 3 bases and J by 1 base, with 10 bases between the two germline ends. The CDR3: CASSPAQGSNQPQHF. The CDR3 DNA is TGTGCCAGCTCACCCGCACAGGGCAGCAATCAGCCCCAGCATTTT.

This clonotype showed up many times. The V and J genes are TRBV7-2 and TRBJ2-1; D is unclear. Trimming pared 5 bases from V and 0 bases from J, leaving 8 bases between. This CDR3 has 14 residues. Per germline, CDR1 SGHTA and CDR2 FQGNSA. The CDR3 DNA reads TGTGCCAGCAGCCGTAGCAGCTCCTACAATGAGCAGTTCTTC. Protein: CASSRSSSYNEQFF.

This clonotype was picked up many times. The V gene is TRBV6-5, the J gene TRBJ1-3, with a possible D match to TRBD1 (6 bases). Germline CDR1 is MNHEY and CDR2 is SVGAGI. Trimming pared 2 bases from V and 2 bases from J, leaving 10 bases between. The CDR3 covers 15 residues. The CDR3 DNA is TGTGCCAGCAGTTACCAGAAGGGGGCTGGAAACACCATATATTTT. It specifies CASSYQKGAGNTIYF.

The J gene is TRBJ2-1, the V gene TRBV14, with TRBD1 as a possible D gene (5 bases). This CDR3 spans 16 amino acids. Germline CDR1 reads SGHDN; CDR2 reads FVKESK. Trimming stripped 1 base from V and 8 bases from J, with 18 bases between. The CDR3: CASSQVRGATRYEQFF. DNA for the CDR3: TGTGCCAGCAGCCAAGTGCGTGGGGCAACGAGGTATGAGCAGTTCTTC.

This clonotype occurred a few times. This chain connects TRBV12-3 or TRBV12-4 to TRBJ2-7, with 7 bases matching TRBD2. This CDR3 comprises 15 residues. J was trimmed by 7 bases and V by 2 bases; bases with no gene match: 11. Written as DNA, the CDR3 is TGTGCCAGCAGTTTAAGCGGGGCGTCCAGGTTGGAGCAGTACTTC. It specifies CASSLSGASRLEQYF.

This rearrangement joins TRBV7-2 to TRBJ2-7, with TRBD1 matching 12 bases. From germline, CDR1 is SGHTA and CDR2 FQGNSA. V was clipped by 2 bases and J by 5 bases; unmatched bases: 4. This CDR3 contains 15 residues. CDR3 region: CASSLTGQGADEQYV. The CDR3 nucleotides are TGTGCCAGCAGCTTAACGGGACAGGGGGCCGACGAGCAGTACGTC.

The chain employs TRBV6-2 or TRBV6-3 and TRBJ2-2; D might be TRBD1 (5 bases). The CDR3 has 14 residues. Trimming removed 5 bases from V and 7 bases from J, with 14 bases in between. Germline V lookup: CDR1 MNHEY, CDR2 SVGEGT. The CDR3 spells CASSGRADSGELFF. The CDR3 bases are TGTGCCAGCAGTGGCAGGGCGGATAGCGGGGAGCTGTTTTTT.

This clonotype came up many times. The chain joins TRBV6-1 to TRBJ1-5; D is unclear. The CDR3 totals 15 residues. V was clipped by 2 bases and J by 0 bases, with 8 bases between them. CDR1 is MNHNS, CDR2 SASEGT, per germline. The CDR3 sequence: CASSERFYSNQPQHF. CDR3 DNA: TGTGCCAGCAGTGAAAGGTTTTATAGCAATCAGCCCCAGCATTTT.

This clonotype has only a few counts. The chain has TRBV18 and TRBJ2-1; 7 bases are shared with TRBD2. CDR1 and CDR2 from the germline V gene are KGHSH and LQKENI. The junction had 7 bases not matched to a gene; V was cut back by 4 bases and J by 7 bases. This CDR3 contains 14 residues. The CDR3 loop is CASSRVGGGNEQFF. In DNA, the CDR3 is TGTGCCAGCTCACGAGTAGGCGGGGGAAATGAGCAGTTCTTC.